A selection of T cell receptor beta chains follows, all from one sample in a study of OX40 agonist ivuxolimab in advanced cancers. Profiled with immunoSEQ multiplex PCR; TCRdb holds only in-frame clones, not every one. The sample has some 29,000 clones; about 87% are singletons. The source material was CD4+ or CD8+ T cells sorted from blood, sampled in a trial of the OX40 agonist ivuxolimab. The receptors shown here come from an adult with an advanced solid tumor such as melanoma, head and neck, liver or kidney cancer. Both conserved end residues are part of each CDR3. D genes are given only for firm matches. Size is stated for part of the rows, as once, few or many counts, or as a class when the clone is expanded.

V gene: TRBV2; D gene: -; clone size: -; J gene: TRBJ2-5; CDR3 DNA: TGTGCCAGCAGTGATTGGGGGAAGGGGACCCAGTACTTC; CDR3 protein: CASSDWGKGTQYF
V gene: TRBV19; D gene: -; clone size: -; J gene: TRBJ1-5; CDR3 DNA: TGTGCCAGTGGGGAGGCCCAGCCCCAGCATTTT; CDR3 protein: CASGEAQPQHF
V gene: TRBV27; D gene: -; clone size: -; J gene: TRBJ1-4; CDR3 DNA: TGTGCCAGCAGTTTGCAATTGACTACGGAAAAACTGTTTTTT; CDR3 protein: CASSLQLTTEKLFF
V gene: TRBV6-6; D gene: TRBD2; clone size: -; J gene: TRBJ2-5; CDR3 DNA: TGTGCCAGAGAGACTAGCTTAAAAGAGACCCAGTACTTC; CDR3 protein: CARETSLKETQYF
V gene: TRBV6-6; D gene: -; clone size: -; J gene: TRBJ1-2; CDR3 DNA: TGTGCCAGCAGTTACGGGCCCTATGGCTACACCTTC; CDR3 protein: CASSYGPYGYTF
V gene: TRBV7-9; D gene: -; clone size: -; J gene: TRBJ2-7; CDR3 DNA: TGTGCCAGCAGCTTCTCCTACGAGCAGTACTTC; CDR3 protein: CASSFSYEQYF
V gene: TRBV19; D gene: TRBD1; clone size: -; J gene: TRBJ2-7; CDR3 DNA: TGTGCCAGTAGCCCGGGACAGTCAAGCTCCTACGAGCAGTACTTC; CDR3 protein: CASSPGQSSSYEQYF
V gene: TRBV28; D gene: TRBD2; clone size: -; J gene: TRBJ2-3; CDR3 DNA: TGTGCCAGCAGCCCCGCCTGGGGAGGGGGCACAGATACGCAGTATTTT; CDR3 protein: CASSPAWGGGTDTQYF
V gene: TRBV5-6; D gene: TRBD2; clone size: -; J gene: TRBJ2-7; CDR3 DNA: TGTGCCAGCAGCTCCTGGACTAGCGGGGGACCGCACGAGCAGTACTTC; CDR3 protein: CASSSWTSGGPHEQYF
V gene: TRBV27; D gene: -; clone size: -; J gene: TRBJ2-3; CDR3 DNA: TGTGCCAGCAGTTTAATAGGGCAGGGTTCGACAGATACGCAGTATTTT; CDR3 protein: CASSLIGQGSTDTQYF
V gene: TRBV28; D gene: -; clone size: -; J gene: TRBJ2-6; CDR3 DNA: TGTGCCAGCGGGATCGGGGCCAACGTCCTGACTTTC; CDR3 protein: CASGIGANVLTF
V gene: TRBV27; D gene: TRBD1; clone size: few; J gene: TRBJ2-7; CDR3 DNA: TGTGCCAGCAGTTTATCCACCGGGACAGGGGTTGGCGAGCAGTACTTC; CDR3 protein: CASSLSTGTGVGEQYF
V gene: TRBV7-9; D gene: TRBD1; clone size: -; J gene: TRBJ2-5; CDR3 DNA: TGTGCCAGCAGCTTAGCGCTGGGACAGGGGGTCGGAGAGACCCAGTACTTC; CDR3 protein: CASSLALGQGVGETQYF
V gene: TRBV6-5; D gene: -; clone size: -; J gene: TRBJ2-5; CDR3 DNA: TGTGCCAGCAGGGGACCGGGGACCCAGTACTTC; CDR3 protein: CASRGPGTQYF
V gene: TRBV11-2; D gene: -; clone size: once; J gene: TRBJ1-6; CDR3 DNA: TGTGCCAGCAGCACACACAGGGTTTCACCCCTCCACTTT; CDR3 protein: CASSTHRVSPLHF
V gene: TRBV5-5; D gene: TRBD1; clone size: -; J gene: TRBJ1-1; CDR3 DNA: TGTGCCAGCAGCCCGGGACAGGGAAAAACTGAAGCTTTCTTT; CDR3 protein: CASSPGQGKTEAFF
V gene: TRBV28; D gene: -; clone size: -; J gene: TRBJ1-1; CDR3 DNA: TGTGCCAGCCGGTATCCCGGGACATTTATGAACACTGAAGCTTTCTTT; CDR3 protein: CASRYPGTFMNTEAFF
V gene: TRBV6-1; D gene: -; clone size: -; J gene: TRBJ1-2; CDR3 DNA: TGTGCCAGTAACCATGAGCGCGGCTACACCTTC; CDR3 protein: CASNHERGYTF
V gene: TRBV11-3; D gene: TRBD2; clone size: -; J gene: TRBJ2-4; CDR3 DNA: TGTGCCAGCAGCCTGGGTAGCGGGGGGCTCCAAAACATTCAGTACTTC; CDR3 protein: CASSLGSGGLQNIQYF
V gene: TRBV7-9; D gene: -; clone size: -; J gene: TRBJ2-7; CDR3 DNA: TGTGCCAGCAGCTTAGCGGGGGTGCAGTACTTC; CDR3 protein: CASSLAGVQYF
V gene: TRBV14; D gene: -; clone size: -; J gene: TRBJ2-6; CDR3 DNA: TGTGCCAGCAGCCAAGAGCGTACAGGTTATAGCTCTGGGGCCAACGTCCTGACTTTC; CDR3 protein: CASSQERTGYSSGANVLTF
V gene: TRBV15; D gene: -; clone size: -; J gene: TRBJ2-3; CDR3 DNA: TGTGCCACCAGCCGGGGGCAGGGGCTCACAGATACGCAGTATTTT; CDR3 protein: CATSRGQGLTDTQYF
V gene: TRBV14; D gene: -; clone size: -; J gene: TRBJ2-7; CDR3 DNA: TGTGCCAGCAGCCAAGTTGAAAATATCTACGAGCAGTACTTC; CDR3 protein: CASSQVENIYEQYF
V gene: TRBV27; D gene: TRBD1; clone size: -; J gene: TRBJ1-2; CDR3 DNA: TGTGCCAGCAGTTTATTAGGGGGACAGGGTTATGGCTACACCTTC; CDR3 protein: CASSLLGGQGYGYTF
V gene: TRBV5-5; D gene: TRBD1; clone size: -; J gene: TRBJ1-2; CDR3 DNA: TGTGCCAGCAGCTTGCAGGGGGAGGATTACTATGGCTACACCTTC; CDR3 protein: CASSLQGEDYYGYTF
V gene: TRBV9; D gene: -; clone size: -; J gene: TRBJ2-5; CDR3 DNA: TGTGCCAGCAGCGACCCGGGGGAGGAAGAGACCCAGTACTTC; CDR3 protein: CASSDPGEEETQYF
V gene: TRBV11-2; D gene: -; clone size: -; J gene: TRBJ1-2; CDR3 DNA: TGTGCCAGCAGCTTAGGGCAGATCGGGCTCCGGGGCTACACCTTC; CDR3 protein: CASSLGQIGLRGYTF